Listed below are T cell receptor beta chains from one sample, sequenced in a study of T cells in Graves' hyperthyroidism and ophthalmopathy. TCRdb re-called the multiplex PCR reads with MiXCR, one entry per CDR3 protein. Here the sample spans hundreds of thousands of distinct CDR3 sequences, roughly 17% being singletons. The source material was blood. These receptor sequences come from a woman aged 18 to 35 with Graves' ophthalmopathy. Each CDR3 is given with its conserved first and last residue. D genes are given only for firm matches. The size field is filled for only some rows; it gives once, few, many or a size class.

many	TRBV30	TRBD1	TRBJ1-5	CAWTSWGTATHQPQHF	TGTGCCTGGACCTCGTGGGGGACAGCAACTCATCAGCCCCAGCATTTT
NA	TRBV30	NA	TRBJ1-3	CAWTAGIGQRGGNTIYF	TGTGCCTGGACAGCCGGGATCGGGCAGAGGGGAGGAAACACCATATATTTT
few	TRBV4-1	NA	TRBJ2-6	CASRAQGGSGANVLTF	TGCGCCAGCAGGGCTCAAGGGGGATCTGGGGCCAACGTCCTGACTTTC
few	TRBV12-3/TRBV12-4	TRBD2	TRBJ2-2	CASSTSGRGSGLFF	TGTGCCAGCAGTACTAGCGGGAGGGGATCGGGGCTGTTTTTT
many	TRBV18	NA	TRBJ1-1	CASSQGVGITEAFF	TGTGCCAGCTCACAGGGGGTAGGGATCACTGAAGCTTTCTTT
NA	TRBV3-1	TRBD2	TRBJ2-1	CASSRRTGTSGDNEQFF	TGTGCCAGCAGCCGACGAACCGGGACTAGCGGGGACAATGAGCAGTTCTTC
NA	TRBV28	TRBD1	TRBJ2-3	CASSASGTGSRTDTQYF	TGTGCCAGCAGTGCTTCCGGGACAGGGAGTCGAACAGATACGCAGTATTTT
many	TRBV30	TRBD1	TRBJ1-1	CAWSEGTGPLNTEAFF	TGTGCCTGGAGTGAGGGGACAGGGCCCCTGAACACTGAAGCTTTCTTT
many	TRBV24-1	TRBD2	TRBJ2-2	CATSDYRTSGSGELFF	TGTGCCACCAGTGATTACCGGACTAGCGGGAGCGGGGAGCTGTTTTTT
few	TRBV5-1	NA	TRBJ2-1	CASSSGGRINEQFF	TGCGCCAGCAGCTCCGGAGGTCGGATAAATGAGCAGTTCTTC